The sequence of this T cell receptor (beta chain) was determined in a study of blood T cell repertoires in COVID-19. Participant ages covered about 18 to 89 years across 25 or so US areas. Cohorts were determined from participant-reported clinical history. Clones were sequenced by immunoSEQ multiplex PCR, and TCRdb holds only the in-frame ones, with some missing. The sample shows 250,000 or so clones, less than 95% of them seen only once. CDR3 length: 17 amino acids. The germline V gene encodes CDR1 SGHRS and CDR2 YFSETQ. Trimming removed 0 bases at V and 4 bases at J, with 16 bases between. This TCR came from a man aged 35-49 years who had been exposed to COVID-19. Input material: PBMCs or T cells enriched from blood (not recorded which). The rearrangement joins TRBV5-1 to TRBJ2-2; D might be TRBD1 (5 bases). CDR3 sequence: CASSLGGRQSITGELFF. DNA for the CDR3: TGCGCCAGCAGCTTGGGTGGCAGACAGTCTATCACCGGGGAGCTGTTTTTT.